This paragraph covers one T cell receptor (beta chain) sequence. Its binding antigen is unknown. Per-base quality was not reported, and no clone a single base away is much larger than it. Each collaborating institution followed its own protocols to collect whole blood in K2EDTA tubes. Collaborator samples were shipped for TCRbeta analysis as frozen whole blood, isolated PBMCs, or DNA extracted from either sample type. TCRbeta CDR3 regions were amplified from genomic DNA using the immunoSEQ Assay, a bias-controlled multiplex PCR. On the study's bioinformatics: Nucleated cell counts per sample were estimated from amplification of reference gene primers within the assay. Sequence reads were collapsed and filtered to measure the absolute abundance of every unique TCRbeta CDR3 rearrangement. Productive Simpson clonality was computed per sample as the square root of Simpson's diversity index over productive rearrangements. TCRdb retrieved this table from immuneACCESS and kept in-frame rearrangements only. Not all clones are present; in checked studies, unresolved V genes account for under half, and no reason is known for the remainder. The V and J calls and clone size come from that table; D and trimming were worked out from the DNA. Within this sample are over 45,000 clones, with 88% of them counted one time only. Under 8.5% of the sample belongs to the ten largest clones.

The data are from a study of blood T cell repertoires in COVID-19 (dated by TCRdb to 2020 to 2022). With regard to the full study: Samples from collaborators originated in the United States, Italy and Spain and spanned both the acute and convalescent phases of COVID-19. The material from the prospective study consisted of cDNA or gDNA derived from T cells, B-cell-depleted T cells, or PBMCs. Subjects who had been exposed to COVID-19, were actively infected with it, or had recovered from it provided the deeply sampled blood TCRbeta repertoires that made up the dataset. A freely available public database, intended as a resource for researchers studying the immune response to SARS-CoV-2, is where the repertoires were released. Samples came from the ongoing ImmuneRACE study (first 160 participants) plus 1,254 subjects from 6 global collaborators. A de-identified subject ID, COVID-19 status, age in years and sex were almost always included in the sample metadata. Where available, HLA class I and class II types were taken from metadata supplied by the sample provider and were not determined by assay-based typing.

Its CDR3 holds 14 amino acids, cysteine through phenylalanine. The CDR3 DNA has 42 bases and is translated from base 1. V is pruned by 2 bases and J by 6 bases, leaving 4 bases of the junction without a gene match. CDR1 and CDR2, looked up from the germline V gene, are ENHRY and SYGVKD. Broader findings and caveats from the paper: The amount of clinical and demographic metadata varied by source and participant and was provided uncurated.

Specimen: peripheral blood. The TCR was taken from a man in his fifties or sixties with active COVID-19. Here the chain combines TRBV10-3 and TRBJ1-2; TRBD1 fits 9 bases in the junction. The DNA sequence reads TGTGCCATCAGTGAGGAAAGACAGGGGGATGGCTACACCTTC. Its protein is CAISEERQGDGYTF.